This T cell receptor (beta chain) was identified in a study of cytomegalovirus exposure and HLA in healthy donors. A multiplex PCR was run with 60 Vbeta primers and 13 Jbeta primers. Here immunoSEQ multiplex PCR was the method, and the copy in TCRdb shows in-frame clones only, minus some. This sample carries roughly 100,000 clones, roughly three quarters of them seen once, and the ten largest clones take 3.5% to 5%. The V and J ends lost 2 bases and 2 bases, in that order; junction bases with no gene match: 1. The germline V gene encodes CDR1 SGHTA and CDR2 FQGNSA. There are 14 residues in the CDR3. V gene TRBV7-2 combines with J gene TRBJ1-2; 8 bases align to TRBD1. Sequences were obtained from PBMCs. The receptor was isolated from a man aged 35 to 55 in good health and CMV-seronegative. CDR3 DNA: TGTGCCAGCAGCTTAACAGGGGGGAACTATGGCTACACCTTC. This codes for CASSLTGGNYGYTF.